Listed below are T cell receptor beta chains from one sample, sequenced in a study of control samples from healthy donors and cancer patients. The method was immunoSEQ multiplex PCR; TCRdb's version includes in-frame clones alone and lacks a portion of them. The table includes over 150,000 clones, 90% to 95% detected once. The sample consisted of PBMCs. The receptors derive from a man in his 60s with colorectal cancer. Each CDR3 is given with its conserved first and last residue. Fields, in order: CDR3 length, V gene, J gene, D gene, clone size, CDR3 DNA, CDR3 protein. The D gene is left open where the match is weak. The size field is filled for only some rows; it gives once, few, many or a size class.

CDR3 length: 17
V gene: TRBV18
J gene: TRBJ1-3
D gene: .
clone size: .
CDR3 DNA: TGTGCCAGCTCACCACGTGGAGGGAAGGGGTCTGGAAACACCATATATTTT
CDR3 protein: CASSPRGGKGSGNTIYF

CDR3 length: 15
V gene: TRBV18
J gene: TRBJ1-2
D gene: TRBD1
clone size: .
CDR3 DNA: TGTGCCAGCTCACCACCCCAGGGACAGAACTATGGCTACACCTTC
CDR3 protein: CASSPPQGQNYGYTF

CDR3 length: 13
V gene: TRBV7-9
J gene: TRBJ1-1
D gene: .
clone size: .
CDR3 DNA: TGTGCCAGCACCTCAGGGCCCGGCACTGAAGCTTTCTTT
CDR3 protein: CASTSGPGTEAFF

CDR3 length: 10
V gene: TRBV19
J gene: TRBJ1-2
D gene: .
clone size: .
CDR3 DNA: TGTGCCAGTAGTTTTCAGGGTAGGACCTTC
CDR3 protein: CASSFQGRTF

CDR3 length: 13
V gene: TRBV5-5
J gene: TRBJ1-1
D gene: TRBD1
clone size: .
CDR3 DNA: TGTGCCAGCAGCTCACAGGGGCGGGGAGAAGCTTTCTTT
CDR3 protein: CASSSQGRGEAFF

CDR3 length: 14
V gene: TRBV19
J gene: TRBJ2-1
D gene: .
clone size: .
CDR3 DNA: TGTGCCAGTAGTATTGAGACAATTAACAATGAGCAGTTCTTC
CDR3 protein: CASSIETINNEQFF

CDR3 length: 13
V gene: TRBV9
J gene: TRBJ1-1
D gene: .
clone size: .
CDR3 DNA: TGTGCCAGCAGCGTAGGAAGACGGACTGAAGCTTTCTTT
CDR3 protein: CASSVGRRTEAFF

CDR3 length: 13
V gene: TRBV7-9
J gene: TRBJ1-1
D gene: .
clone size: once
CDR3 DNA: TGTGCCAGCAGCTTCGGGGGGAACACTGAAGCTTTCTTT
CDR3 protein: CASSFGGNTEAFF

CDR3 length: 13
V gene: TRBV5-6
J gene: TRBJ2-7
D gene: TRBD1
clone size: .
CDR3 DNA: TGTGCCAGCAGCTCCGGGACAGGGGTGGCGCAGTACTTC
CDR3 protein: CASSSGTGVAQYF

CDR3 length: 13
V gene: TRBV7-9
J gene: TRBJ1-3
D gene: .
clone size: .
CDR3 DNA: TGTGCCAGCTCTGCTAGCTCTGGAAACACCATATATTTT
CDR3 protein: CASSASSGNTIYF

CDR3 length: 15
V gene: TRBV4-3
J gene: TRBJ1-6
D gene: .
clone size: .
CDR3 DNA: TGCGCCAGCAGCCAATTGACTACGACTAATTCACCCCTCCACTTT
CDR3 protein: CASSQLTTTNSPLHF

CDR3 length: 14
V gene: TRBV6-5
J gene: TRBJ1-4
D gene: TRBD1
clone size: .
CDR3 DNA: TGTGCCAGCAGCCGTGGACAGGCTAATGAAAAACTGTTTTTT
CDR3 protein: CASSRGQANEKLFF

CDR3 length: 15
V gene: TRBV6-5
J gene: TRBJ1-1
D gene: .
clone size: .
CDR3 DNA: TGTGCCAGCAGTTACGCAGGACAAGCGAACACTGAAGCTTTCTTT
CDR3 protein: CASSYAGQANTEAFF

CDR3 length: 15
V gene: TRBV4-3
J gene: TRBJ1-5
D gene: .
clone size: .
CDR3 DNA: TGCGCCAGCAGCCAAGATCTCGCGTACGCAAGGCCCCAGCATTTT
CDR3 protein: CASSQDLAYARPQHF

CDR3 length: 12
V gene: TRBV30
J gene: TRBJ1-1
D gene: TRBD1
clone size: once
CDR3 DNA: TGTGCCTGGAGGAGGGGGGGGACAGTGGCTTTCTTT
CDR3 protein: CAWRRGGTVAFF

CDR3 length: 13
V gene: TRBV5-6
J gene: TRBJ1-6
D gene: .
clone size: .
CDR3 DNA: TGTGCCAGCAGCTCCGGGTTCGTCTCACCCCTCCACTTT
CDR3 protein: CASSSGFVSPLHF

CDR3 length: 15
V gene: TRBV30
J gene: TRBJ1-3
D gene: .
clone size: .
CDR3 DNA: TGTGCCTGGAGCGTAGGGCCGCCGACGGGAAACACCATATATTTT
CDR3 protein: CAWSVGPPTGNTIYF

CDR3 length: 15
V gene: TRBV7-2
J gene: TRBJ1-6
D gene: .
clone size: .
CDR3 DNA: TGTGCCAGCAGCTTAGCCCGAAGCCTAAATTCACCCCTCCACTTT
CDR3 protein: CASSLARSLNSPLHF

CDR3 length: 14
V gene: TRBV7-2
J gene: TRBJ1-1
D gene: TRBD1
clone size: .
CDR3 DNA: TGTGCCAGCAGCCCCGGACAGGGGTGGACTGAAGCTTTCTTT
CDR3 protein: CASSPGQGWTEAFF

CDR3 length: 15
V gene: TRBV11-3
J gene: TRBJ2-5
D gene: TRBD1
clone size: .
CDR3 DNA: TGTGCCAGCAGCTCCGGGACAGGGGTCCAAGAGACCCAGTACTTC
CDR3 protein: CASSSGTGVQETQYF

CDR3 length: 15
V gene: TRBV3-1/TRBV3-2
J gene: TRBJ1-1
D gene: .
clone size: .
CDR3 DNA: TGTGCCAGCGGATACGGGAGTCAGATGAACACTGAAGCTTTCTTT
CDR3 protein: CASGYGSQMNTEAFF

CDR3 length: 14
V gene: TRBV30
J gene: TRBJ2-5
D gene: TRBD2
clone size: .
CDR3 DNA: TGTGCCTGGAGTGGGGGGGGATTCCAAGAGACCCAGTACTTC
CDR3 protein: CAWSGGGFQETQYF

CDR3 length: 14
V gene: TRBV6-5
J gene: TRBJ1-3
D gene: .
clone size: .
CDR3 DNA: TGTGCCAGCCCCGATCGAGGCTCTGGAAACACCATATATTTT
CDR3 protein: CASPDRGSGNTIYF

CDR3 length: 17
V gene: TRBV7-2
J gene: TRBJ1-2
D gene: TRBD1
clone size: .
CDR3 DNA: TGTGCCAGCAGATTCGCCCGGGACAGGGCTTCTAACTATGGCTACACCTTC
CDR3 protein: CASRFARDRASNYGYTF

CDR3 length: 15
V gene: TRBV19
J gene: TRBJ1-4
D gene: .
clone size: .
CDR3 DNA: TGTGCCAGTAGTTACAAACAGGGCGCGTATGAAAAACTGTTTTTT
CDR3 protein: CASSYKQGAYEKLFF

CDR3 length: 14
V gene: TRBV18
J gene: TRBJ2-7
D gene: .
clone size: once
CDR3 DNA: TGTGCCAGCTCACCACCGAGGCAATCCTACGAGCAGTACTTC
CDR3 protein: CASSPPRQSYEQYF

CDR3 length: 14
V gene: TRBV10-2
J gene: TRBJ2-7
D gene: TRBD1
clone size: .
CDR3 DNA: TGCGCCAGCACCACCGGGACAGGGACTTACGAGCAGTACTTC
CDR3 protein: CASTTGTGTYEQYF

CDR3 length: 13
V gene: TRBV10-1
J gene: TRBJ1-1
D gene: .
clone size: .
CDR3 DNA: TGCGCCAGCAGTGCCAAGCCTAACACTGAAGCTTTCTTT
CDR3 protein: CASSAKPNTEAFF

CDR3 length: 15
V gene: TRBV27
J gene: TRBJ1-4
D gene: TRBD1
clone size: .
CDR3 DNA: TGTGCCAGCAGTTTCGACAGGGGAGGAGGGGAAAAACTGTTTTTT
CDR3 protein: CASSFDRGGGEKLFF

CDR3 length: 13
V gene: TRBV5-5
J gene: TRBJ2-1
D gene: .
clone size: .
CDR3 DNA: TGTGCCAGCAGCTTGGTCGTGGATCGGGAGCAGTTCTTC
CDR3 protein: CASSLVVDREQFF

CDR3 length: 13
V gene: TRBV14
J gene: TRBJ1-2
D gene: .
clone size: .
CDR3 DNA: TGTGCCAGCAGCCCACGGGTGCGGGGGCCCGACACCTTC
CDR3 protein: CASSPRVRGPDTF

CDR3 length: 19
V gene: TRBV28
J gene: TRBJ1-5
D gene: TRBD1
clone size: .
CDR3 DNA: TGTGCCAGCACCTCCTTCGGGACAGGGGGCTCTGATAGCAATCAGCCCCAGCATTTT
CDR3 protein: CASTSFGTGGSDSNQPQHF

CDR3 length: 14
V gene: TRBV24-1
J gene: TRBJ1-1
D gene: .
clone size: .
CDR3 DNA: TGTGCCACCGCTCAACAGGTGGCGAACACTGAAGCTTTCTTT
CDR3 protein: CATAQQVANTEAFF

CDR3 length: 17
V gene: TRBV30
J gene: TRBJ1-4
D gene: .
clone size: .
CDR3 DNA: TGTGCCTGGAGTGCAGGCCGACAGGCTGCAACTAATGAAAAACTGTTTTTT
CDR3 protein: CAWSAGRQAATNEKLFF

CDR3 length: 12
V gene: TRBV21-1
J gene: TRBJ2-7
D gene: .
clone size: .
CDR3 DNA: TGTGCCAGCAGCAGAACAGCATACGAGCAGTACTTC
CDR3 protein: CASSRTAYEQYF

CDR3 length: 14
V gene: TRBV6-1
J gene: TRBJ1-4
D gene: TRBD1
clone size: once
CDR3 DNA: TGTGCCAGCAGTTTGACAGGGGAGGAGGAAAAACTGTTTTTT
CDR3 protein: CASSLTGEEEKLFF

CDR3 length: 13
V gene: TRBV12-3/TRBV12-4
J gene: TRBJ1-2
D gene: .
clone size: .
CDR3 DNA: TGTGCCAGCAGCCCGGACGGCGGCTATGGCTACACCTTC
CDR3 protein: CASSPDGGYGYTF

CDR3 length: 11
V gene: TRBV5-6
J gene: TRBJ1-1
D gene: .
clone size: once
CDR3 DNA: TGTGCCAGCAGCTTGGACCTGACGGTACTCTTT
CDR3 protein: CASSLDLTVLF